The next 14 T cell receptor beta chains were all read from a single sample in a study of tumor and adjacent non-tumor tissue in lung cancer. This sample's RNA came from whole unsorted tissue. A modified ARM-PCR protocol with three rounds of nested PCR amplified TCRbeta. TCRdb itself ran the multiplex PCR reads through MiXCR, one entry per CDR3 protein. The table includes about 200,000 distinct CDR3 sequences, less than 80% detected once. Sequencing was done on a sample of lung tumor tissue. All receptors derive from a man in his 60s with non-small cell lung cancer.

This clonotype was seen once. The rearrangement joins TRBV28 to TRBJ1-4; D is possibly TRBD1 (5 bases). Per germline, CDR1 MDHEN and CDR2 SYDVKM. Deletions cut 2 bases from V and 8 bases from J, with 9 bases between. The CDR3 consists of 13 residues. CDR3 residues: CASSLQGTEKLFF. CDR3 in DNA: TGTGCCAGCAGTTTACAGGGTACCGAAAAACTGTTTTTT.

In this sample, this clonotype turned up once. Mismatch with germline at one junction end may stem from a read error. The chain joins TRBV12-3 or TRBV12-4 to TRBJ1-5; D possibly corresponds to TRBD1 (6 bases). CDR3 length: 17 amino acids. The CDR3 is CASSKTTGVYSNQSQHF. The CDR3 bases are TGTGCCAGCAGTAAAACGACAGGCGTTTATAGCAATCAGTCCCAGCATTTT.

About this clonotype: The conserved phenylalanine or tryptophan normally closing the CDR3 is absent here, so this likely arose from a read error. The chain employs TRBV6-2 or TRBV6-3 and TRBJ2-1; D remains unclear. The germline V gene has CDR1 MNHEY and CDR2 SVGEGT. The CDR3 has 13 amino acids. Trimming cost V 4 bases and J 10 bases, with 14 bases left between them. The CDR3 is CASSFLGIREQFI. CDR3 bases: TGTGCCAGCAGTTTTCTCGGAATAAGAGAGCAGTTCATC.

Regarding this clonotype: A much larger clonotype is one base distant, so this may be a read error. The chain has TRBV14 and TRBJ1-4, with D unresolved. Germline V gene sequence: CDR1 SGHDN, CDR2 FVKESK. The CDR3 covers 13 residues. This CDR3 is CTSSPRIGEKLFF. In DNA form, the CDR3 reads TGTACCAGCAGCCCTAGAATCGGGGAAAAACTGTTTTTT.

By share, this clonotype ranks as medium-sized. The chain carries TRBV4-1 and TRBJ1-1; unclear D gene. Germline loops: CDR1 MGHRA, CDR2 YSYEKL. This CDR3 region has 16 residues. V lost 1 base and J 0 bases, leaving 12 bases between the germline ends. In nucleotides, the CDR3 is TGCGCCAGCAGCCAAGTACGGGGAAACATGAACACTGAAGCTTTCTTT. It specifies CASSQVRGNMNTEAFF.

On this clonotype: At one boundary the junction diverges from the germline segment, which might be a read error. The V call is TRBV11-2, the J call TRBJ2-7, with D maybe TRBD2 (5 bases). Per the germline V gene, CDR1 is SGHAT and CDR2 is FQNNGV. CDR3 length: 12 residues. CDR3 region: CASSLASPEQYF. The CDR3 DNA is TGTGCCAGCAGCTTAGCTAGCCCCGAGCAGTATTTC.

In regard to this clonotype: Germline and junction disagree at one end, which may indicate a read error. The rearrangement joins TRBV12-3 or TRBV12-4 to TRBJ1-2; D remains ambiguous. CDR3 length: 15 residues. The CDR3 reads CASSLMGAGGYGYTF. In DNA, the CDR3 is TGTGCCAGCAGTTTAATGGGAGCTGGCGGCTATGGTTACACCTTC.

The rearrangement links TRBV6-2 or TRBV6-3 to TRBJ2-7; 9 bases agree with TRBD1. Germline V gene sequence: CDR1 MNHEY, CDR2 SVGEGT. J gave up 2 bases and V 8 bases, and 13 bases lay outside the gene matches. This CDR3 has 16 residues. CDR3 bases: TGTGCCAGCGGTCGGGGCGGGACAGGGCGGCCCTACGAGCAGTACTTC. The encoded protein is CASGRGGTGRPYEQYF.

Note on this clonotype: A much larger clonotype is one base distant, so this may be a read error. The chain has TRBV6-1 and TRBJ1-3, with a possible D match to TRBD1 (6 bases). Trimming took off 6 bases at V and 3 bases at J, with 12 bases between the two ends. The CDR3 loop spans 14 amino acids. Germline loops: CDR1 MNHNS, CDR2 SASEGT. The CDR3 protein is CASSGRGGGNTIYF. The CDR3 DNA follows: TGTGCCAGCAGCGGCAGGGGCGGTGGAAACACCATATATTTT.

Comment on this clonotype: With a much larger clone just one base away, this may be a read error. J is TRBJ2-4 and V is TRBV20-1; D unclear. Trimming removed 6 bases at V and 1 base at J, with 22 bases between. This CDR3 comprises 17 residues. Germline V CDR1 and CDR2: DFQATT, SNEGSKA (reference sequence). The CDR3 DNA is TGCAGTGCCAACATCGGCCGGGCCTCCGACGCCAAAAACATTCAGTACTTC. This gives the protein CSANIGRASDAKNIQYF.

A remark on this clonotype: An end of the junction differs from the germline gene, which may be a read error. Written as DNA, the CDR3 is TGTGCCAGCAGATCGATCGAGAACACCGGGGAGCCGTTTTTT. This sequence encodes CASRSIENTGEPFF. The V call is TRBV12-3 or TRBV12-4, the J call TRBJ2-2; possible D gene TRBD2, 5 bases. The CDR3 loop spans 14 amino acids.

Remarks on this clonotype: Mismatch with germline at one junction end may stem from a read error. The V call is TRBV20-1, the J call TRBJ1-5; the match to TRBD1 covers 8 bases. Per germline, CDR1 DFQATT and CDR2 SNEGSKA (reference sequence). The CDR3 has 15 amino acids. CDR3: CSASPGGVDNQPPHF. CDR3 nucleotides: TGCAGTGCTAGTCCAGGGGGCGTTGACAATCAGCCCCCGCATTTT.

Comments on this clonotype: A junction end diverges from the germline sequence, so it may reflect a read error. The gene calls are TRBV20-1 and TRBJ2-3, with TRBD2 matching over 13 bases. Germline-derived CDR1 and CDR2 are DFQATT and SNEGSKA (reference sequence). The CDR3 runs to 13 residues. This chain's CDR3 is CNARLAGGYMQYF. CDR3 nucleotides: TGCAATGCTAGACTAGCGGGAGGCTATATGCAGTATTTT.

In this sample, this clonotype turned up once. The chain couples TRBV12-3 or TRBV12-4 to TRBJ2-2; D uncertain. The CDR3 consists of 14 residues. Trimming pared 7 bases from V and 0 bases from J, leaving 9 bases between. The DNA for the CDR3 is TGTGCCAGCAAGCATGCCACGAACACCGGGGAGCTGTTTTTT. Its protein product is CASKHATNTGELFF.